One and the same sample provided the 12 T cell receptor beta chains below, sequenced in a study of OX40 agonist ivuxolimab in advanced cancers. Here immunoSEQ multiplex PCR was the method, and the copy in TCRdb shows in-frame clones only, minus some. Of around 90,000 clones listed, roughly nine tenths are singletons. The sample in question was CD4+ or CD8+ T cells sorted from blood, obtained in a trial of the OX40 agonist ivuxolimab. The receptors here all came from an adult with an advanced solid tumor such as melanoma, head and neck, liver or kidney cancer.

The J gene is TRBJ2-3, the V gene TRBV5-4; 7 bases are shared with TRBD1. V shed 4 bases, J shed 4 bases, and the junction held 3 bases outside the gene matches. Germline V gives CDR1 SGHNT, CDR2 YYREEE (reference sequence). This CDR3 has 13 residues. The CDR3 DNA sequence: TGTGCCAGCAGCGCTCAGGGGGCAGATACGCAGTATTTT. Encoded protein: CASSAQGADTQYF.

V is TRBV5-4 and J is TRBJ2-2, with D possibly being TRBD1 or TRBD2 (5 bases each). From germline, CDR1 is SGHNT and CDR2 YYREEE (reference sequence). Trimming removed 6 bases from V and 4 bases from J, with 16 bases in between. There are 15 residues in the CDR3. The CDR3 protein is CASTDMGPLTGELFF. In nucleotides, the CDR3 is TGTGCCAGCACCGATATGGGACCGCTCACCGGGGAGCTGTTTTTT.

The chain links TRBV28 to TRBJ2-7, with a tentative D call TRBD1 (6 bases). Trimming removed 3 bases from V and 6 bases from J, with 15 bases in between. The germline CDR1 and CDR2 sequences are MDHEN and SYDVKM. The length of the CDR3 is 14 residues. CDR3 nucleotides: TGTGCCAGCAGTTTCTTCCAGGGGATGGGCGAGCAGTACTTC. Translating gives CASSFFQGMGEQYF.

This chain links TRBV28 with TRBJ1-3, with D unclear. From germline, CDR1 is MDHEN and CDR2 SYDVKM. Trimming stripped 8 bases from V and 0 bases from J, with 8 bases between. This CDR3 has 13 residues. In DNA, the CDR3 is TGTGCCAGCCGCGAGGGCTCTGGAAACACCATATATTTT. Protein: CASREGSGNTIYF.

The rearrangement uses TRBV7-2 and TRBJ2-4; D uncertain. The CDR3 covers 13 residues. Germline loops: CDR1 SGHTA, CDR2 FQGNSA. Trimming pared 4 bases from V and 1 base from J, leaving 5 bases between. The chain's CDR3 is CASSSSAKNIQYF. The CDR3 DNA follows: TGTGCCAGCAGCTCCTCGGCCAAAAACATTCAGTACTTC. Combining the CDR3 with reference TRBV7-2 and TRBJ2-4 gives the whole variable domain GAGVSQSPSNKVTEKGKDVELRCDPISGHTALYWYRQSLGQGLEFLIYFQGNSAPDKSGLPSDRFSAERTGGSVSTLTIQRTQQEDSAVYLCASSSSAKNIQYFGAGTRLSVL.

V and J are TRBV28 and TRBJ2-1; TRBD1 aligns across 10 bases. The length of the CDR3 is 15 residues. Germline values: CDR1 MDHEN, CDR2 SYDVKM. With V trimmed by 7 bases and J by 8 bases, 11 bases remained unmatched. The CDR3 loop reads CASNKRQGARDEQFF. The CDR3 DNA reads as TGTGCCAGCAACAAAAGACAGGGGGCGCGCGATGAGCAGTTCTTC. The full variable domain, with the rest looked up from reference TRBV28 and TRBJ2-1, is DVKVTQSSRYLVKRTGEKVFLECVQDMDHENMFWYRQDPGLGLRLIYFSYDVKMKEKGDIPEGYSVSREKKERFSLILESASTNQTSMYLCASNKRQGARDEQFFGPGTRLTVL.

The chain carries TRBV28 and TRBJ2-3; tentatively, D is TRBD2 (5 bases). The germline CDR1 and CDR2 sequences are MDHEN and SYDVKM. The V gene lost 8 bases and the J gene lost 1 base, with 13 bases spanning the gap. The CDR3 covers 14 residues. CDR3 sequence (DNA): TGTGCCAGCTGGGGAGCCACCCGCACAGATACGCAGTATTTT. Translated: CASWGATRTDTQYF. The full variable domain, rest sourced from reference TRBV28 and TRBJ2-3, is DVKVTQSSRYLVKRTGEKVFLECVQDMDHENMFWYRQDPGLGLRLIYFSYDVKMKEKGDIPEGYSVSREKKERFSLILESASTNQTSMYLCASWGATRTDTQYFGPGTRLTVL.

The V gene is TRBV19, the J gene TRBJ1-2, with 7 bases aligning to TRBD1. There are 11 residues in the CDR3. The ends lost 9 bases at V and 7 bases at J; junction bases unmatched: 5. Looked up from germline, CDR1 is LNHDA and CDR2 is SQIVND (reference sequence). Here the CDR3 reads CARGGACGYTF. The CDR3 nucleotides are TGTGCCAGAGGGGGCGCCTGTGGCTACACCTTC.

The rearrangement joins TRBV2 to TRBJ2-1, with D tentatively TRBD2 (6 bases). The V gene lost 1 base and the J gene lost 3 bases, with 10 bases spanning the gap. Germline lookup yields CDR1 SNHLY and CDR2 FYNNEI. CDR3 size: 15 residues. The CDR3, as DNA: TGTGCCAGCAGTGAAGTTCGGGAGAACTACAATGAGCAGTTCTTC. Protein: CASSEVRENYNEQFF.

The chain carries TRBV6-1 and TRBJ2-1, with 11 bases identical to TRBD2. Unmatched junction bases numbered 10, after V lost 3 bases and J lost 9 bases. Germline values: CDR1 MNHNS, CDR2 SASEGT. This CDR3 is built from 16 residues. CDR3 in DNA: TGTGCCAGCAGTGAGGGGTGGGGACTAGCGGCTGGTGAGCAGTTCTTC. Its protein product is CASSEGWGLAAGEQFF.

The V call is TRBV2, the J call TRBJ2-7, with 9 nucleotides matching TRBD2. Germline V CDR1 and CDR2: SNHLY, FYNNEI. Trimming removed 5 bases from V and 2 bases from J; junction bases left unmatched: 4. The CDR3 extends over 14 amino acids. CDR3 sequence: CASSPLAGPYEQYF. Written as DNA, the CDR3 is TGTGCCAGCAGTCCCCTAGCGGGGCCCTACGAGCAGTACTTC.

This chain joins TRBV6-5 and TRBJ2-3; 11 bases align to TRBD2. Trimming cost V 7 bases and J 3 bases; bases outside gene matches: 3. The CDR3 spans 14 residues. Germline CDR1 MNHEY, CDR2 SVGAGI. The CDR3 here is CASKTSGMTDTQYF. CDR3 bases: TGTGCCAGCAAGACTAGCGGGATGACAGATACGCAGTATTTT.